These T cell receptor beta chains were read from a single sample in a study of blood T cell repertoires in COVID-19. Clones were read by immunoSEQ multiplex PCR, and TCRdb kept only the in-frame ones, dropping some. The sample lists a few hundred thousand clones; less than 95% were seen once. Material: PBMCs or T cells enriched from blood (not recorded which). The receptors shown here come from a man younger than 30 who had recovered from COVID-19. Both conserved end residues are part of each CDR3. The D gene is left open where the match is weak. Clone size, where shown, is once, few, many, or a class for clones that have expanded.

length: 14
V: TRBV14
size: .
J: TRBJ1-6
D: .
DNA: TGTGCCAGCAGCCAAGATAGGGGGAATTCACCCCTCCACTTT
CDR3: CASSQDRGNSPLHF

length: 15
V: TRBV15
size: .
J: TRBJ1-5
D: .
DNA: TGTGCCACCAGCAGAGCGCCGCGTAGCAATCAGCCCCAGCATTTT
CDR3: CATSRAPRSNQPQHF

length: 14
V: TRBV24-1
size: .
J: TRBJ2-2
D: TRBD2
DNA: TGTGCCACTTCCGGGACTAGCGGGACCGGGGAGCTGTTTTTT
CDR3: CATSGTSGTGELFF

length: 14
V: TRBV7-9
size: .
J: TRBJ2-3
D: TRBD1
DNA: TGTGCCAGCAGCTTAGGACAGGGAACAGATACGCAGTATTTT
CDR3: CASSLGQGTDTQYF

length: 14
V: TRBV5-1
size: .
J: TRBJ2-5
D: .
DNA: TGCGCCAGCAGCCCCGAGTGGGGCCCCGAGACCCAGTACTTC
CDR3: CASSPEWGPETQYF

length: 12
V: TRBV27
size: .
J: TRBJ1-6
D: TRBD1
DNA: TGTGTATCGGGACAGGGGAATTCACCCCTCCACTTT
CDR3: CVSGQGNSPLHF

length: 15
V: TRBV3-1/TRBV3-2
size: .
J: TRBJ1-4
D: .
DNA: TGTGCCAGCAGCCAAGAGTCAGGGCTCGGTGAAAAACTGTTTTTT
CDR3: CASSQESGLGEKLFF

length: 11
V: TRBV6-5
size: .
J: TRBJ1-2
D: .
DNA: TGTGCCAGCAGCACCTCGGAGGGCTACACCTTC
CDR3: CASSTSEGYTF

length: 16
V: TRBV28
size: .
J: TRBJ1-5
D: TRBD1
DNA: TGTGCCAGCGGCTCAGGGGGGTACTATAGCAATCAGCCCCAGCATTTT
CDR3: CASGSGGYYSNQPQHF

length: 14
V: TRBV15
size: once
J: TRBJ1-3
D: TRBD1
DNA: TGTGCCACCGGTGACAGGGTAGCTGGAAACACCATATATTTT
CDR3: CATGDRVAGNTIYF